This T cell receptor beta chain was sequenced for a study of blood T cell repertoires in COVID-19. Study summary: The origin of the acute and convalescent COVID-19 samples was the United States, Italy and Spain.

Trimming removed 0 bases at V and 4 bases at J, with 10 bases between. CDR3 length: 14 amino acids. CDR1 and CDR2 (germline): SGDLS, YYNGEE. This clone was counted once. Libraries were prepared by immunoSEQ multiplex PCR; TCRdb keeps only in-frame clonotypes and omits some of them. The data contain about 44,000 clones, around 89% of them singletons. The origin of this receptor is a man in his 70s with active COVID-19. The sample consisted of peripheral blood. The chain employs TRBV9 and TRBJ2-5; D unresolved. The CDR3 nucleotides are TGTGCCAGCAGCGTAGCTGTGTCAGGAGAGACCCAGTACTTC. This encodes CASSVAVSGETQYF.